These 29 T cell receptor beta chains were sequenced from one sample in a study of CD8+CD57+ T cells in acquired aplastic anemia. Genomic DNA templated the TCR beta VDJ and CDR3 profiling. One entry per CDR3 protein, called by TCRdb with MiXCR from the reads. The sample lists 200,000 to 300,000 distinct CDR3 sequences; 70% to 85% were seen once. Before being chosen for sequencing, patients had shown CD8+CD57+ cell expansion by flow cytometry. Sequences were obtained from sorted CD4+, CD8+, or CD8+CD57+ T cells (not recorded which) from PBMCs. These receptors all come from a human donor with aplastic anemia.

This chain joins TRBV19 and TRBJ2-1, with 7 bases lining up with TRBD2. Germline V lookup: CDR1 LNHDA, CDR2 SQIVND (reference sequence). The CDR3 loop spans 15 amino acids. Trimming took 1 base from V and 10 from J; bases not matched to a gene: 10. CDR3 coding DNA: TGTGCCAGTAGTATAGCGGGGGGATCATCAAACGAGCAGTTCTTC. Amino acids: CASSIAGGSSNEQFF.

The chain couples TRBV7-9 to TRBJ1-2, with 7 bases that match TRBD1. V shed 5 bases and J 3 bases; nucleotides not matched to a gene: 6. The CDR3 runs 14 residues. Per the germline V gene, CDR1 is SEHNR and CDR2 is FQNEAQ (reference sequence). CDR3 residues: CASSARQGHYGYTF. CDR3 nucleotides: TGTGCCAGCAGCGCCCGACAGGGTCACTATGGCTACACCTTC. Full variable domain (outside the CDR3, taken from reference TRBV7-9 and TRBJ1-2): DTGVSQNPRHKITKRGQNVTFRCDPISEHNRLYWYRQTLGQGPEFLTYFQNEAQLEKSRLLSDRFSAERPKGSFSTLEIQRTEQGDSAMYLCASSARQGHYGYTFGSGTRLTVV.

A note on this clonotype: In this CDR3 the conserved last residue, phenylalanine or tryptophan, is missing, so a read error is likely. The DNA is omitted, as the CDR3 cannot be located on it reliably, and the CDR3 follows TCRdb's listing. The chain has TRBV2 and TRBJ2-3; TRBD1, the D gene given by the table, was not confirmed from the DNA. The germline V gene has CDR1 SNHLY and CDR2 FYNNEI. Including both end residues, the CDR3 is 15 amino acids long. CDR3: CASLGRRQGTLFFYS.

The chain has TRBV29-1 and TRBJ2-7; maybe TRBD2 (5 bases). Germline V lookup: CDR1 SQVTM, CDR2 ANQGSEA. V was trimmed by 0 bases and J by 7 bases, leaving 7 bases between them. The CDR3 is made up of 11 amino acids. CDR3 loop: CSVEDRGEQYF. The CDR3 DNA sequence: TGCAGCGTTGAAGATCGGGGAGAGCAGTACTTC.

This clonotype was found once. This rearrangement joins TRBV7-2 to TRBJ2-7; a possible D gene is TRBD1 (5 bases). CDR1 SGHTA and CDR2 FQGNSA come from the germline V gene. V lost 5 bases and J lost 12, with 20 bases in between. CDR3 length: 13 amino acids. The CDR3 spells CASSDDPVETAYF. DNA of the CDR3: TGTGCCAGCAGCGACGATCCAGTGGAGACAGCGTACTTC.

Notes on this clonotype: The junction differs from germline at one of its ends, possibly a read error. The chain uses TRBV9 and TRBJ2-7, with 10 bases aligning to TRBD2. The germline CDR1 and CDR2 sequences are SGDLS and YYNGEE. The CDR3 spans 14 residues. CDR3 residues: CASSGTSGTNNEHF. In DNA form, the CDR3 reads TGTGCCAGCAGCGGAACTAGCGGGACAAACAATGAGCACTTC.

As for this clonotype: One end of the junction fails to match germline, which may point to a read error. This chain links TRBV15 with TRBJ2-1, with 7 bases lining up with TRBD2. The germline V gene has CDR1 LNHNV and CDR2 YYDKDF (reference sequence). The CDR3 has 17 amino acids. CDR3 amino acids: CASSTRPREAVSHEQFF. CDR3 in DNA: TGTGCCAGCAGCACCCGCCCCCGGGAGGCCGTATCCCATGAGCAGTTCTTC. Based on the CDR3 plus reference TRBV15 and TRBJ2-1, the full variable domain is DAMVIQNPRYQVTQFGKPVTLSCSQTLNHNVMYWYQQKSSQAPKLLFHYYDKDFNNEADTPDNFQSRRPNTSFCFLDIRSPGLGDTAMYLCASSTRPREAVSHEQFFGPGTRLTVL.

Notes on this clonotype: A read error may account for a junction end that differs from germline. This chain joins TRBV7-3 and TRBJ2-7; no definite D call. This CDR3 spans 15 amino acids. Germline V gene data show CDR1 as SGHTA and CDR2 as FQGTGA. The CDR3 sequence: CASSLRVDVSYEQYF. The CDR3, as DNA: TGTGCCAGTAGCTTACGAGTGGACGTTTCCTACGAGCAGTACTTC.

The J gene is TRBJ2-3, the V gene TRBV2; D remains ambiguous. V was clipped by 8 bases and J by 2 bases, with 11 bases between them. This CDR3 has 13 amino acids. Germline V CDR1 and CDR2: SNHLY, FYNNEI. The CDR3 DNA reads as TGTGCCAGCGGCTACGGAGACACAGATACGCAGTATTTT. Translated: CASGYGDTDTQYF.

On this clonotype: At one boundary the junction diverges from the germline segment, which might be a read error. V and J are TRBV9 and TRBJ2-3; tentatively, D is TRBD1 (6 bases). CDR3 size: 14 residues. In germline, CDR1 is SGDLS, CDR2 YYNGEE. The CDR3 nucleotides are TGTGCCAGCAGCGTAGAAGGGGGTTCGTCGCAGCCCCATTTT. Translated, it gives CASSVEGGSSQPHF.

The rearrangement links TRBV24-1 to TRBJ1-1; possibly TRBD1 for D (6 bases). CDR1 is KGHDR, CDR2 SFDVKD, per germline. The CDR3 sequence is 16 residues long. The V end was cut by 5 bases, the J end by 2 bases, with 17 bases between. The CDR3 loop reads CATSALSDSINTEAFF. The CDR3, as DNA: TGTGCCACCAGTGCACTTTCGGACAGCATCAACACTGAAGCTTTCTTT.

About this clonotype: No conserved phenylalanine or tryptophan ends this CDR3, so it is likely a read error. J is TRBJ2-7 and V is TRBV2, with D unresolved. This CDR3 has 15 residues. The ends were cut back, 3 bases at V and 4 bases at J, with 16 bases in the middle. Germline assignment: CDR1 SNHLY and CDR2 FYNNEI. The CDR3 here is CASSELGPLLYEQYL. The DNA of the CDR3 is TGTGCCAGCAGTGAGCTAGGGCCACTACTGTACGAGCAGTACCTC.

This sequence joins TRBV11-3 and TRBJ2-3, with D unclear. The germline CDR1 and CDR2 sequences are SGHNT and YENEEA. The germline V and J ends were trimmed by 4 bases and 1 base, with 6 bases remaining between them. The CDR3 has 13 amino acids. CDR3 in DNA: TGTGCCAGCAGCTCTCGCCGCACAGATACGCAGTATTTT. Translating it yields CASSSRRTDTQYF.

The V and J genes are TRBV5-8 and TRBJ2-5; D remains ambiguous. Trimming pared 4 bases from V and 4 bases from J, leaving 17 bases between. The germline V gene has CDR1 SGHTS and CDR2 YDEGEE. The CDR3 is made up of 15 amino acids. CDR3 residues: CASSPELPWGETQYF. CDR3 nucleotides: TGTGCCAGCAGCCCGGAACTTCCTTGGGGAGAGACCCAGTACTTC.

The chain uses TRBV7-9 and TRBJ1-1; no reliable D call. The CDR3 spans 15 residues. Between the trimmed V and J ends, which lost 1 base and 11 bases, there was a span of 20 bases. Germline lookup yields CDR1 SEHNR and CDR2 FQNEAQ (reference sequence). This CDR3 is CASSLDVSWRADAFF. The DNA for the CDR3 is TGTGCCAGCAGCTTAGATGTTAGCTGGAGGGCCGACGCTTTCTTT.

Details on this clonotype: Mismatch with germline at one junction end may stem from a read error. This chain links TRBV7-8 with TRBJ2-3; 7 positions agree with TRBD2. Germline loops: CDR1 SGHVS, CDR2 FQNEAQ. The CDR3 contains 15 residues. CDR3 in DNA: TGTGTCAGCAGCACAGAAGCGGGACGCACAGATACGCTGTATTTT. Residues: CVSSTEAGRTDTLYF.

The chain combines TRBV9 with TRBJ1-3, with TRBD1 matching 7 bases. The junction had 7 bases not matched to a gene; V was cut back by 3 bases and J by 1 base. This CDR3 comprises 16 residues. The germline V gene encodes CDR1 SGDLS and CDR2 YYNGEE. CDR3 in DNA: TGTGCCAGCAGCGCACGACAGGGATCATCTGGAAACACCATATATTTT. This codes for CASSARQGSSGNTIYF.

This clonotype was picked up one time. This sequence joins TRBV7-8 and TRBJ2-3; the D gene is possibly TRBD2 (5 bases). The CDR3 is 14 amino acids. Trimming left V 4 bases short and J 14 bases short, with 22 bases between. Germline-derived CDR1 and CDR2 are SGHVS and FQNEAQ. Here the CDR3 DNA reads TGTGCCAGCAGCTCCGCGGGTGGTGCAGATCCGTTGTATTTT. It translates to CASSSAGGADPLYF. The entire variable domain, with the rest obtained from reference TRBV7-8 and TRBJ2-3, is as follows: GAGVSQSPRYKVAKRGQDVALRCDPISGHVSLFWYQQALGQGPEFLTYFQNEAQLDKSGLPSDRFFAERPEGSVSTLKIQRTQQEDSAVYLCASSSAGGADPLYFGPGTRLTVL.

J is TRBJ2-7 and V is TRBV7-8; the D call may be TRBD1 or TRBD2 (6 bases each). The CDR3 is 15 amino acids. V was shortened by 3 bases and J by 8 bases, with 20 bases between the two germline ends. CDR1 is SGHVS and CDR2 is FQNEAQ in the germline V gene. The CDR3 reads CASSLGGGPGTQQYV. The CDR3 region has the DNA TGTGCCAGCAGCTTGGGGGGCGGTCCCGGTACGCAGCAGTACGTC.

CDR3 in amino acids: CASSFQRSGGPSSEQFF. In DNA, the CDR3 is TGTGCCAGCAGCTTTCAAAGAAGCGGGGGTCCCTCTAGTGAGCAGTTCTTC. The chain employs TRBV5-4 and TRBJ2-1; 8 positions agree with TRBD2. Unmatched junction bases numbered 16, after V lost 2 bases and J lost 9 bases. This CDR3 contains 17 residues. From germline, CDR1 is SGHNT and CDR2 YYREEE (reference sequence).

This clonotype was counted a few times. The rearrangement joins TRBV7-8 to TRBJ1-1; D gene unclear. Germline V gene data show CDR1 as SGHVS and CDR2 as FQNEAQ. This CDR3 has 15 amino acids. With 1 base removed from V and 13 bases from J, the gap between germline ends came to 22 bases. CDR3 sequence reads: CASSLDLTPDTEYFF. CDR3 nucleotide sequence: TGTGCCAGCAGCTTAGATCTGACACCCGATACTGAGTATTTCTTT.

Note on this clonotype: A read error may explain this, as a much larger clone is one base away. V usage is TRBV12-3 or TRBV12-4 and J usage is TRBJ2-7; D is ambiguous. V lost 6 bases to trimming and J lost 2 bases, with 14 bases between them. This CDR3 is 14 amino acids long. The CDR3 coding sequence is TGTGCCAGCAGCCCCGTAGGCAGCCCCTACGAGCAGTACTTC. As protein: CASSPVGSPYEQYF.

Only one count was recorded for this clonotype. One end of the junction is discordant with germline, which a read error may explain. V usage is TRBV7-9 and J usage is TRBJ1-1; 7 positions match TRBD1. Germline values: CDR1 SEHNR, CDR2 FQNEAQ (reference sequence). The CDR3 consists of 15 residues. In DNA, the CDR3 is TGTGCCTGCAGCCTGGGTCTGACAGGGTACTCCGAAGCTTTCTTT. It is translated as CACSLGLTGYSEAFF. The full variable domain, rest sourced from reference TRBV7-9 and TRBJ1-1, is DTGVSQNPRHKITKRGQNVTFRCDPISEHNRLYWYRQTLGQGPEFLTYFQNEAQLEKSRLLSDRFSAERPKGSFSTLEIQRTEQGDSAMYLCACSLGLTGYSEAFFGQGTRLTVV.

The chain links TRBV9 to TRBJ2-1; a possible D gene is TRBD2 (5 bases). The V end lost 3 bases, the J end lost 9 bases, and 19 bases lay between the germline ends. The CDR3 has 15 residues. The germline CDR1 and CDR2 sequences are SGDLS and YYNGEE. Written as DNA, the CDR3 is TGTGCCAGCAGCGGGTGGTGGACTTATAACACTGAGCAGTTCTTC. Its translation is CASSGWWTYNTEQFF.

The chain carries TRBV6-4 and TRBJ2-7, with TRBD1 identical over 8 bases. CDR1 is MRHNA, CDR2 SNTAGT, per germline. This CDR3 has 13 amino acids. After removal of 4 bases from V and 3 bases from J, the junction contained 2 bases not matched to a gene. The CDR3 is CASSGGTGYEQYF. The CDR3 DNA sequence: TGTGCCAGCAGTGGAGGGACAGGCTACGAGCAGTACTTC.

This chain links TRBV11-2 with TRBJ2-1; tentatively, D is TRBD2 (5 bases). The CDR3 loop spans 15 amino acids. V was cut by 6 bases and J by 4 bases, with 16 bases left in between. Germline CDR1 SGHAT, CDR2 FQNNGV. The CDR3 is CASRYASTVYNEQFF. The CDR3 nucleotides are TGTGCCAGCAGATACGCTAGCACAGTATACAATGAGCAGTTCTTC.

V usage is TRBV7-2 and J usage is TRBJ2-6, with TRBD2 identical over 7 bases. CDR3 length: 17 residues. The V gene's germline CDR1 is SGHTA and CDR2 FQGNSA. Losses at the gene ends were 5 bases for V and 11 bases for J; bases not matched to a gene: 18. The CDR3 region has the DNA TGTGCCAGCAGCCTAGGGAGGGTCCCCTCTGGGGAGTACGTCCTGACTTTC. Protein: CASSLGRVPSGEYVLTF.

The gene calls are TRBV4-1 and TRBJ2-6; D is unclear. The length of the CDR3 is 17 residues. Trimming pared 3 bases from V and 4 bases from J, leaving 16 bases between. Germline V gene data show CDR1 as MGHRA and CDR2 as YSYEKL. CDR3 in amino acids: CASSHGKGSGGANVLTF. The CDR3 nucleotides are TGCGCCAGCAGCCATGGTAAAGGGTCAGGAGGGGCCAACGTCCTGACTTTC.

This clonotype has more than one count but fewer than ten. Lacking the conserved final phenylalanine or tryptophan, this CDR3 likely reflects a read error. The DNA is left out, because the CDR3 cannot be placed on it with certainty; the CDR3 is given as TCRdb lists it. This chain links TRBV7-9 with TRBJ2-3; no check of the table's D call, TRBD2, against the DNA was made. The CDR3 is 12 amino acids in total, end residues counted. In germline, CDR1 is SEHNR, CDR2 FQNEAQ (reference sequence). The CDR3 here is CASSFQRSGGYV.